These 4 T cell receptor beta chains originate from one sample sequenced in a study of cytomegalovirus exposure and HLA in healthy donors. The PCR made use of 60 Vbeta and 13 Jbeta primers. Libraries were prepared by immunoSEQ multiplex PCR; TCRdb keeps only in-frame clonotypes and omits some of them. Of around 120,000 clones detected, around 76% appear once; the ten largest clones hold about 30%. Material for sequencing was PBMCs. Receptor source: a man in his sixties in good health and CMV-seropositive.

The chain combines TRBV19 with TRBJ2-1, with TRBD2 matching over 7 bases. The CDR3 is 15 amino acids. V lost 10 bases and J lost 8; bases outside the gene matches: 17. The germline V gene has CDR1 LNHDA and CDR2 SQIVND (reference sequence). The CDR3 region has the DNA TGTGCCACCTCCGACGGGGCGGGGGAATTCGATGAGCAGTTCTTC. Amino acid sequence: CATSDGAGEFDEQFF.

The J gene is TRBJ1-2, the V gene TRBV27, with D possibly TRBD1 on 5 matching bases. The CDR3 runs to 14 residues. CDR1 and CDR2 from the germline V gene are MNHEY and SMNVEV (reference sequence). The V and J ends lost 5 bases and 4 bases respectively, with 14 bases between them. The chain's CDR3 is CASSPKGLAYGYTF. CDR3 nucleotide sequence: TGTGCCAGCAGTCCCAAGGGGTTAGCCTATGGCTACACCTTC.

The rearrangement joins TRBV5-4 to TRBJ1-4, with TRBD1 identical over 12 bases. This CDR3 comprises 16 residues. Germline lookup yields CDR1 SGHNT and CDR2 YYREEE (reference sequence). J lost 8 bases, V lost 0 bases, and 5 bases had no gene match. The CDR3 DNA reads TGTGCCAGCAGCTTGGAGGGACAGGGGGCGCCCGAAAAACTGTTTTTT. This sequence encodes CASSLEGQGAPEKLFF.

The V gene is TRBV5-1, the J gene TRBJ2-2; 9 nucleotides align to TRBD1. V shed 2 bases and J 3 bases; nucleotides not matched to a gene: 2. Germline CDR1 and CDR2: SGHRS and YFSETQ. The CDR3 sequence is 15 residues long. The CDR3 here is CASSFGDRDTGELFF. The CDR3 DNA sequence: TGCGCCAGCAGCTTCGGGGACAGGGACACCGGGGAGCTGTTTTTT.